Given below is one TCR beta chain in context. The sample comes from a study of blood T cell repertoires in COVID-19. As for the study in general: Sources were T cells, B-cell-depleted T cells, or PBMCs; the material itself was cDNA or gDNA.

This CDR3 region has 15 residues. Germline CDR1 and CDR2: SGHVS and FQNEAQ. V shed 5 bases, J shed 2 bases, and the junction held 6 bases outside the gene matches. Source study methods: Estimates of nucleated cell counts were drawn from the amplification of reference gene primers. Produced via immunoSEQ multiplex PCR; TCRdb's table is partial and in-frame only. V and J calls and clone size are given by that table; D and trimming were obtained from the DNA. The sample contains around 11,000 clones, roughly nine tenths of which appear only once. The sequenced material came from peripheral blood. This chain links TRBV7-8 with TRBJ2-1; TRBD1 matches 7 bases. The TCR originated in a man younger than 40 with active or convalescent COVID-19. Here the CDR3 reads CASSHDRATYNEQFF. The CDR3 DNA follows: TGTGCCAGCAGCCACGACAGGGCGACCTACAATGAGCAGTTCTTC.